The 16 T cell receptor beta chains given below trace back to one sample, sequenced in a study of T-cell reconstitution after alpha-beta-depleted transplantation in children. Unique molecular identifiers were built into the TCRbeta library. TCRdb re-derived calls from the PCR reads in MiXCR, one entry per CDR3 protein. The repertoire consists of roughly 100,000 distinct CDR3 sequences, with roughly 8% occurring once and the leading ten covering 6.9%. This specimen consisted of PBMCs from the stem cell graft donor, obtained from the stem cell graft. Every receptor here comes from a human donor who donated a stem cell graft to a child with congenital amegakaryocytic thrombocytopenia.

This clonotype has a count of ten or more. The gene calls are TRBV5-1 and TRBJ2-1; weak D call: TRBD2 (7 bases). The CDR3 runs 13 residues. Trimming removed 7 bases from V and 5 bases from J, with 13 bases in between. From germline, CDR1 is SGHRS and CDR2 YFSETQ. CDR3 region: CASEAGAHNEQFF. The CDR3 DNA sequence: TGCGCCAGCGAGGCGGGGGCCCACAATGAGCAGTTCTTC.

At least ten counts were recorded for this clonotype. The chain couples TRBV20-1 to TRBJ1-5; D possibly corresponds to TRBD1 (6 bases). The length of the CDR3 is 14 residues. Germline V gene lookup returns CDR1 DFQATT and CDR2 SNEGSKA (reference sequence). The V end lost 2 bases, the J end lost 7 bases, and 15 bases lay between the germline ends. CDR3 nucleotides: TGCAGTGCTAGAAGGGACACGGGGTTCCAGCCCCAGCATTTT. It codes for CSARRDTGFQPQHF.

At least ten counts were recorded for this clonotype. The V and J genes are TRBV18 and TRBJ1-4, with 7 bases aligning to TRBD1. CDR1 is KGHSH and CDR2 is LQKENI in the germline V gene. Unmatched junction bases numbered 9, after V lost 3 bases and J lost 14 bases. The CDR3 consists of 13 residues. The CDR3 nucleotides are TGTGCCAGCTCACCCTCAGACGACAGGGACCTGTTTTTT. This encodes CASSPSDDRDLFF.

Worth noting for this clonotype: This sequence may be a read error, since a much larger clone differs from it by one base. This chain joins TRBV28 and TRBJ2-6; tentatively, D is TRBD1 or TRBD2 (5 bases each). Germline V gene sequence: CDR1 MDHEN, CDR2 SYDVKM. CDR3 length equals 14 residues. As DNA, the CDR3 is TGTGCCAGCAGTCTGAGTCCCGGGGCCAACGGCCTGACTTTC. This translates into CASSLSPGANGLTF.

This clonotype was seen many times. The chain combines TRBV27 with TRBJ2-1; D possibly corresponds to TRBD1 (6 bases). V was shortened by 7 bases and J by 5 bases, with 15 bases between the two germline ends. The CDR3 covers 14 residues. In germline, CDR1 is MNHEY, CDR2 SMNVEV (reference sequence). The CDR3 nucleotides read TGTGCCAGCAACCAGGGGTTCCCAAACAATGAGCAGTTCTTC. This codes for CASNQGFPNNEQFF.

The CDR3 DNA follows: TGTGCCAGCAGTGAACGGCGGGAGGCGAGCGAGCAGTACTTC. This gives the protein CASSERREASEQYF. The J gene is TRBJ2-7, the V gene TRBV6-1; 8 bases match TRBD2. The length of the CDR3 is 14 residues. Germline CDR1 is MNHNS and CDR2 is SASEGT. V dropped 2 bases and J dropped 6; count of bases not matched to a gene: 6.

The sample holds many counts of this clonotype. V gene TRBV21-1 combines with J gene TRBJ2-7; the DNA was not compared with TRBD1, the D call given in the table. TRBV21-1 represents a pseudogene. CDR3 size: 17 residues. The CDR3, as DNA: TGTGCCAGCAGCAAAACTGGGGGACACCCGTTCTACTACGAGCAGTACTTC. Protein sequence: CASSKTGGHPFYYEQYF.

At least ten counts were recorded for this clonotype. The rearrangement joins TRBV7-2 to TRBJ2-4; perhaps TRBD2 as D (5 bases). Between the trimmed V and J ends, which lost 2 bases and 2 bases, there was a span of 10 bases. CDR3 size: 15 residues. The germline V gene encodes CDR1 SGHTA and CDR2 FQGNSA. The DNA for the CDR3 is TGTGCCAGCAGCTTATCCCGGGGATCCAAAAACATTCAGTACTTC. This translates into CASSLSRGSKNIQYF.

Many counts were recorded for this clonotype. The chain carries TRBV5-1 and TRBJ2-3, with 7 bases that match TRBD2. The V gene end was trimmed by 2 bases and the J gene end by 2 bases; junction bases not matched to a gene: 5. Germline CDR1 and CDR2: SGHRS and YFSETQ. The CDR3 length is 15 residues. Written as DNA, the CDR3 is TGCGCCAGCAGCTTCGCTAGCGGAATCACAGATACGCAGTATTTT. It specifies CASSFASGITDTQYF. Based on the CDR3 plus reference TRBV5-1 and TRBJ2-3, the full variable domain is KAGVTQTPRYLIKTRGQQVTLSCSPISGHRSVSWYQQTPGQGLQFLFEYFSETQRNKGNFPGRFSGRQFSNSRSEMNVSTLELGDSALYLCASSFASGITDTQYFGPGTRLTVL.

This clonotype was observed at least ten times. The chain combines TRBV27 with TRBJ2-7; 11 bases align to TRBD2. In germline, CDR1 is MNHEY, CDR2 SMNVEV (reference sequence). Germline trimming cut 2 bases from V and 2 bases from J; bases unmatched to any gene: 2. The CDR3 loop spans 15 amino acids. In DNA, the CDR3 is TGTGCCAGCAGTTTAATAGCGGGGGGGCCCTACGAGCAGTACTTC. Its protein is CASSLIAGGPYEQYF.

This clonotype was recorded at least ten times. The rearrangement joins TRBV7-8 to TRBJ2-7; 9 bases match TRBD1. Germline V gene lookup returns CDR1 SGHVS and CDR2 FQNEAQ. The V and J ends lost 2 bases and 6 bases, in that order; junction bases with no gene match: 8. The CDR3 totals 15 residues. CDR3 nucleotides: TGTGCCAGCAGCTTATTGGGACAGGGTTTCGCCGAGCAGTACTTC. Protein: CASSLLGQGFAEQYF.

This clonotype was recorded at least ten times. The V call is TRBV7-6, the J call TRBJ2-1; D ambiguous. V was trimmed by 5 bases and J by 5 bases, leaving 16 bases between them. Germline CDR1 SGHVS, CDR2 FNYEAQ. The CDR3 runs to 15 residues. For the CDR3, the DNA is TGTGCCAGCAGCGGTGTATTTGCGGTCCACAATGAGCAGTTCTTC. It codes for CASSGVFAVHNEQFF.

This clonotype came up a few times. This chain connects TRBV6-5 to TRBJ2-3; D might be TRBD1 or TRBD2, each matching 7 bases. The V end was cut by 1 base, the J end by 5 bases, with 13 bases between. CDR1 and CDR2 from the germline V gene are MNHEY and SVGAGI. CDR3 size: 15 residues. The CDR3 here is CASSYFRGGGDTQYF. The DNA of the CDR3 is TGTGCCAGCAGTTACTTCAGGGGGGGGGGAGATACGCAGTATTTT.

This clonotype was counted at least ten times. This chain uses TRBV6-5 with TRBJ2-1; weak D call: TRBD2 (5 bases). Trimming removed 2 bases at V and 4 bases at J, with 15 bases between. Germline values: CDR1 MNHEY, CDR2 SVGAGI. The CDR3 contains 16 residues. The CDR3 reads CASSYPGLSKYNEQFF. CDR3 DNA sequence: TGTGCCAGCAGTTACCCCGGACTGAGTAAATACAATGAGCAGTTCTTC.

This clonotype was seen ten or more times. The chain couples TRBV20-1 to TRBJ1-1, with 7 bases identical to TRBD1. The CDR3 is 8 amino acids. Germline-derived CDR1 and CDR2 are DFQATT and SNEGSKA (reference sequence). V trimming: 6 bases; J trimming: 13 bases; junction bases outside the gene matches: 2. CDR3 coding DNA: TGCAGTGCCCCAGGGGGTTTCTTT. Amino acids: CSAPGGFF.

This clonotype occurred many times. The CDR3 loop is CASSLRVGTEAFF. DNA for the CDR3: TGTGCCAGCAGCTTGCGGGTGGGGACTGAAGCTTTCTTT. The genes are TRBV5-5 and TRBJ1-1, with D hard to call. Trimming took 1 base from V and 5 from J, leaving 9 bases between them. This CDR3 region has 13 residues. Germline CDR1 reads SGHKS; CDR2 reads YYEKEE (reference sequence).